Described below is a single TCR beta chain sequence and its context. What it binds is unknown. The data were taken from a study of cytomegalovirus exposure and HLA in healthy donors. This PCR relied on a set of 60 Vbeta primers and 13 Jbeta primers. Generated by immunoSEQ multiplex PCR, the TCRdb table keeps only in-frame clones and is missing some. The sample table sets out under 150,000 clones. Notes on the study in general: Rarity held for most TCR sequences, but there were some public TCRs that occurred in many donors. One variant, a missense change in DCLRE1C, was linked in a later analysis to TCR beta V- and J-gene trimming.

V was shortened by 1 base and J by 2 bases, with 14 bases between the two germline ends. This CDR3 has 16 amino acids. CDR1 MGHDK and CDR2 SYGVNS come from the germline V gene. This TCR was recovered from a man aged 40-49 years in good health and CMV-seronegative. Sequencing used PBMCs. The rearrangement joins TRBV25-1 to TRBJ2-5; D perhaps matches TRBD1 (6 bases). DNA of the CDR3: TGTGCCAGCAGTGAATCCGGACAGTCCCGACAAGAGACCCAGTACTTC. Translating gives CASSESGQSRQETQYF.